This TCR beta chain was recorded in a study of cytomegalovirus exposure and HLA in healthy donors. Study-level points and caveats: Being productive about 90% or about 30% of the time was typical of most TCR beta V segments in an earlier analysis. Rates of TCR association differed by HLA locus in a later analysis, with DRB1 highest and HLA-C lowest.

Primers for the PCR totalled 60 Vbeta and 13 Jbeta. This table comes from immunoSEQ multiplex PCR, and its TCRdb copy is limited to in-frame clones, with some not included. The sample lists around 120,000 clones, approximately 80% occurring once. A remark on this clone: The antigen is undetermined.

The clonotype originates from a man between 18 and 35 years old in good health and CMV-seronegative. Sequencing was carried out using PBMCs.

The CDR3 sequence is CASSFGGYEQYF. The CDR3 DNA sequence: TGTGCCAGCAGTTTTGGAGGGTACGAGCAGTACTTC. This chain uses TRBV27 with TRBJ2-7, with D possibly TRBD2 on 6 matching bases. Per germline, CDR1 MNHEY and CDR2 SMNVEV (reference sequence). This CDR3 comprises 12 residues. Trimming stripped 3 bases from V and 4 bases from J, with 7 bases between.